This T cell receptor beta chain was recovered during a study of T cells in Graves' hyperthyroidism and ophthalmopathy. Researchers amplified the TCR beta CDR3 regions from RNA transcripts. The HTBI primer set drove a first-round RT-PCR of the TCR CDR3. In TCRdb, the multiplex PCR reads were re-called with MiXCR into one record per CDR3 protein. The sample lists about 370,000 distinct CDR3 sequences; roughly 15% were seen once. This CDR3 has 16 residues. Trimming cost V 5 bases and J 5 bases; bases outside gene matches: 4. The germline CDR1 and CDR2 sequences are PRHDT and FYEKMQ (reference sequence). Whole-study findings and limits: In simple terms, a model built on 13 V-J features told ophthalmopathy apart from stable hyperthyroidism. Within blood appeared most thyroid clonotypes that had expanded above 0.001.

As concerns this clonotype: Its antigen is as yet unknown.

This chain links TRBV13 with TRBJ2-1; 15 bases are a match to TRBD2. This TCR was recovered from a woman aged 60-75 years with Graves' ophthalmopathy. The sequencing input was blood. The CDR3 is CASSPGTSGGNNEQFF. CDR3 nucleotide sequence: TGTGCCAGCAGCCCAGGGACTAGCGGGGGGAACAATGAGCAGTTCTTC.